A single sample gave rise to the 16 T cell receptor beta chains below, sequenced in a study of T cell responses to AZD1222 COVID-19 vaccine. The protocol was immunoSEQ multiplex PCR, while the TCRdb copy is restricted to in-frame clones and leaves out a portion. The repertoire holds tens of thousands of clones, roughly 93% seen once, with about 20% in the top ten. The sample here was peripheral blood, taken on day 0 of AZD1222 vaccination. Receptor source: an adult in good health.

V gene TRBV6-1 combines with J gene TRBJ1-4; 11 positions match TRBD1. Trimming took 4 bases from V and 1 from J; bases not matched to a gene: 2. CDR3 length equals 16 residues. Per germline, CDR1 MNHNS and CDR2 SASEGT. CDR3 residues: CASSGTGGRTNEKLFF. The CDR3, as DNA: TGTGCCAGCAGTGGGACAGGGGGCCGAACTAATGAAAAACTGTTTTTT.

The chain carries TRBV7-2 and TRBJ2-3; weak D call: TRBD2 (6 bases). Germline V gene sequence: CDR1 SGHTA, CDR2 FQGNSA. V was clipped by 1 base and J by 1 base, with 12 bases between them. The CDR3 spans 16 residues. The CDR3 reads CASSLVYSGGTDTQYF. In nucleotides, the CDR3 is TGTGCCAGCAGCTTAGTGTATTCGGGGGGCACAGATACGCAGTATTTT.

CDR3 sequence reads: CASSQDRFRGASTDTQYF. For the CDR3, the DNA is TGCGCCAGCAGCCAAGATAGGTTCCGGGGAGCATCAACAGATACGCAGTATTTT. The chain recombines TRBV4-3 with TRBJ2-3; a possible D gene is TRBD2 (5 bases). The CDR3 has 18 amino acids. The germline V and J ends were trimmed by 0 bases and 3 bases, with 19 bases remaining between them. The germline V gene encodes CDR1 LGHNA and CDR2 YSLEER.

The rearrangement joins TRBV6-2 or TRBV6-3 to TRBJ1-2; D gene unclear. This CDR3 is 14 amino acids long. Trimming shortened V by 5 bases and J by 1 base, and 11 bases separated the two germline ends. Per germline, CDR1 MNHEY and CDR2 SVGEGT. CDR3 region: CASSLGRINYGYTF. In nucleotides, the CDR3 is TGTGCCAGCAGTCTAGGCAGGATTAACTATGGCTACACCTTC.

The chain has TRBV28 and TRBJ1-2; 8 bases line up with TRBD1. This CDR3 is built from 15 residues. Germline CDR1 and CDR2: MDHEN and SYDVKM. The junction had 8 bases not matched to a gene; V was cut back by 4 bases and J by 4 bases. The CDR3 nucleotides are TGTGCCAGCAGTTCCACCGGGACAGGATTCTATGGCTACACCTTC. It yields the protein CASSSTGTGFYGYTF.

The gene calls are TRBV7-9 and TRBJ2-7; 10 nucleotides align to TRBD1. The germline V gene has CDR1 SEHNR and CDR2 FQNEAQ (reference sequence). This CDR3 is built from 14 residues. Trimming removed 1 base from V and 7 bases from J; junction bases left unmatched: 4. The DNA of the CDR3 is TGTGCCAGCAGCTTAGTGGGACAGGGGCGAGAGCAGTACTTC. Its protein product is CASSLVGQGREQYF.

This clone was recorded once. The chain carries TRBV24-1 and TRBJ2-5; D may correspond to TRBD1 or TRBD2 (7 bases each). The CDR3 extends over 14 amino acids. Trimming took 9 bases from V and 5 from J, leaving 18 bases between them. In germline, CDR1 is KGHDR, CDR2 SFDVKD. In DNA form, the CDR3 reads TGTGCCACCGCAGAGACAGGGAGGGTGGAGACCCAGTACTTC. Translating it yields CATAETGRVETQYF.

The chain joins TRBV10-3 to TRBJ1-1, with TRBD1 matching 9 bases. Trimming cost V 6 bases and J 4 bases; bases outside gene matches: 9. This CDR3 contains 15 residues. CDR1 and CDR2 (germline): ENHRY, SYGVKD. CDR3 nucleotide sequence: TGTGCCATCAGGAATACCGGGACAGGGTCCACTGAAGCTTTCTTT. This encodes CAIRNTGTGSTEAFF.

The chain employs TRBV7-3 and TRBJ2-3, with TRBD1 matching 8 bases. The germline V gene encodes CDR1 SGHTA and CDR2 FQGTGA. V gave up 5 bases and J gave up 5 bases; unmatched junction bases: 6. The CDR3 covers 14 residues. The CDR3 loop reads CASSPGQGGDTQYF. The CDR3 DNA reads TGTGCCAGCAGCCCAGGACAGGGAGGAGATACGCAGTATTTT.

The rearrangement links TRBV5-1 to TRBJ2-2; 7 nucleotides align to TRBD1. The V and J ends lost 0 bases and 4 bases, in that order; junction bases with no gene match: 3. The CDR3 has 15 amino acids. CDR1 is SGHRS and CDR2 is YFSETQ in the germline V gene. CDR3 DNA sequence: TGCGCCAGCAGCTTGGAGGGGGCGAGCACCGGGGAGCTGTTTTTT. Translated: CASSLEGASTGELFF.

The chain employs TRBV9 and TRBJ2-1; the D is unclear. The length of the CDR3 is 14 residues. The germline V and J ends were trimmed by 2 bases and 5 bases, with 11 bases remaining between them. CDR1 and CDR2 (germline): SGDLS, YYNGEE. The CDR3 loop reads CASSVDLIDNEQFF. The CDR3 DNA reads as TGTGCCAGCAGCGTCGACCTCATCGACAATGAGCAGTTCTTC.

The J gene is TRBJ2-2, the V gene TRBV7-8; possibly TRBD1 for D (5 bases). The CDR3 extends over 15 amino acids. V was trimmed by 5 bases and J by 0 bases, leaving 10 bases between them. Germline V lookup: CDR1 SGHVS, CDR2 FQNEAQ. CDR3 DNA sequence: TGTGCCAGCAGCCAGGGAACATCGAACACCGGGGAGCTGTTTTTT. This encodes CASSQGTSNTGELFF.

The DNA for the CDR3 is TGTGCCAGTAGGGGCAGGGGGACCTACGAGCAGTACTTC. Its translation is CASRGRGTYEQYF. The chain employs TRBV19 and TRBJ2-7; 7 nucleotides agree with TRBD1. With 6 bases clipped from V and 2 bases from J, the junction kept 4 bases outside the gene matches. The CDR3 sequence is 13 residues long. CDR1 is LNHDA, CDR2 SQIVND, per germline (reference sequence). Filled out from reference TRBV19 and TRBJ2-7, the complete variable domain reads DGGITQSPKYLFRKEGQNVTLSCEQNLNHDAMYWYRQDPGQGLRLIYYSQIVNDFQKGDIAEGYSVSREKKESFPLTVTSAQKNPTAFYLCASRGRGTYEQYFGPGTRLTVT.

This chain links TRBV6-5 with TRBJ2-2, with D uncertain. Trimming took off 2 bases at V and 3 bases at J, with 4 bases between the two ends. This CDR3 comprises 13 residues. CDR1 MNHEY and CDR2 SVGAGI come from the germline V gene. CDR3 in amino acids: CASSYRDTGELFF. The CDR3 bases are TGTGCCAGCAGTTACAGGGACACCGGGGAGCTGTTTTTT.

The J gene is TRBJ1-2, the V gene TRBV28, with unresolved D. The V and J ends lost 2 bases and 0 bases respectively, with 7 bases between them. This CDR3 has 14 amino acids. CDR1 is MDHEN, CDR2 SYDVKM, per germline. In DNA, the CDR3 is TGTGCCAGCAGTTTAACGGCCGCTAACTATGGCTACACCTTC. This encodes CASSLTAANYGYTF.

The chain employs TRBV7-9 and TRBJ2-7; unclear D gene. The V gene lost 5 bases and the J gene lost 3 bases, with 8 bases spanning the gap. The CDR3 extends over 12 amino acids. Germline CDR1 and CDR2: SEHNR and FQNEAQ (reference sequence). This chain's CDR3 is CASSEYHYEQYF. The CDR3 DNA follows: TGTGCCAGCAGCGAATACCACTACGAGCAGTACTTC. The full variable domain, completed using reference TRBV7-9 and TRBJ2-7, is DTGVSQNPRHKITKRGQNVTFRCDPISEHNRLYWYRQTLGQGPEFLTYFQNEAQLEKSRLLSDRFSAERPKGSFSTLEIQRTEQGDSAMYLCASSEYHYEQYFGPGTRLTVT.